A single sample is the source of the 30 T cell receptor beta chains below, sequenced in a study of vaccination and CD4 T cells after COVID-19. Antigens of these TCRs are unknown. An Oncomine TCR Beta short-read assay was used to sequence the DNA from cultured CD4+ T cells. In TCRdb, the PCR reads were re-called with MiXCR into one record per CDR3 protein. The sample lists roughly 17,000 distinct CDR3 sequences, around 30% occurring once. Treatment reported: roughly ten-day PBMC culture with coronavirus spike peptide pools or control peptides (ViraFEST assay). What was sequenced was cultured CD4+ T cells from blood. These receptors came from a human donor with COVID-19.

The rearrangement uses TRBV20-1 and TRBJ2-5; TRBD2 matches 16 bases. After removal of 4 bases from V and 4 bases from J, the junction contained 9 bases not matched to a gene. The CDR3 sequence is 17 residues long. Germline loops: CDR1 DFQATT, CDR2 SNEGSKA (reference sequence). CDR3 region: CSATPGLAGGKLETQYF. DNA for the CDR3: TGCAGTGCTACCCCGGGACTAGCGGGGGGGAAGTTAGAGACCCAGTACTTC.

The chain couples TRBV28 to TRBJ2-5; 9 bases map to TRBD2. J lost 5 bases, V lost 8 bases, and 12 bases had no gene match. The length of the CDR3 is 15 residues. Germline V gene data show CDR1 as MDHEN and CDR2 as SYDVKM. The DNA of the CDR3 is TGTGCCAGCTACCCGGCGGGGGGGCCGTTGGAGACCCAGTACTTC. Amino acid sequence: CASYPAGGPLETQYF.

This clonotype turned up a few times. The chain is built from TRBV27 and TRBJ2-3; D ambiguous. The V and J ends lost 6 bases and 0 bases respectively, with 13 bases between them. The germline V gene encodes CDR1 MNHEY and CDR2 SMNVEV (reference sequence). The CDR3 consists of 15 residues. The CDR3 protein is CASRRGRASTDTQYF. For the CDR3, the DNA is TGTGCCAGCAGACGTGGGCGTGCTAGCACAGATACGCAGTATTTT.

The CDR3 sequence: CASSVLGSGNTIYF. CDR3 nucleotides: TGTGCCAGCAGTGTTTTAGGGTCTGGAAACACCATATATTTT. The J gene is TRBJ1-3, the V gene TRBV25-1, with no clear D. V lost 4 bases and J 1 base, leaving 8 bases between the germline ends. Germline-derived CDR1 and CDR2 are MGHDK and SYGVNS. The CDR3 runs to 14 residues.

As regards this clonotype: One end of the junction is discordant with germline, which a read error may explain. The genes are TRBV12-3 or TRBV12-4 and TRBJ1-1; D uncertain. This CDR3 is 13 amino acids long. CDR3 sequence: CASSLKENTEAFF. The DNA of the CDR3 is TGCGCCAGCAGTTTGAAGGAGAACACTGAAGCTTTCTTT.

This chain connects TRBV5-4 to TRBJ1-1, with D perhaps TRBD1 (5 bases). The CDR3 has 15 residues. With 2 bases removed from V and 5 bases from J, the gap between germline ends came to 16 bases. Germline CDR1 and CDR2: SGHNT and YYREEE (reference sequence). CDR3 nucleotide sequence: TGTGCCAGCAGCTTTCGGGGCGAAGTGATTACTGAAGCTTTCTTT. Protein product: CASSFRGEVITEAFF.

This clonotype has only a few counts. The V call is TRBV25-1, the J call TRBJ2-2, with 9 bases fitting TRBD1. The CDR3 has 14 amino acids. J gave up 6 bases and V 4 bases, and 3 bases lay outside the gene matches. The V gene's germline CDR1 is MGHDK and CDR2 SYGVNS. CDR3 residues: CASSATGGPGELFF. CDR3 in DNA: TGTGCCAGCAGTGCGACAGGGGGACCCGGGGAGCTGTTTTTT.

J is TRBJ1-6 and V is TRBV5-1; D uncertain. The germline CDR1 and CDR2 sequences are SGHRS and YFSETQ. The CDR3 is made up of 13 amino acids. The V end was cut by 0 bases, the J end by 7 bases, with 5 bases between. CDR3 DNA sequence: TGCGCCAGCAGCTTGGGGGAGAATTCACCCCTCCACTTT. Translating gives CASSLGENSPLHF.

V and J are TRBV10-3 and TRBJ2-5, with 13 bases aligning to TRBD2. The CDR3 is 16 residues long. Losses at the gene ends were 0 bases for V and 5 bases for J; bases not matched to a gene: 3. The germline CDR1 and CDR2 sequences are ENHRY and SYGVKD. DNA of the CDR3: TGTGCCATCAGTGAGTCGATGACTAGCGGGGGGGAGACCCAGTACTTC. The encoded protein is CAISESMTSGGETQYF.

The rearrangement uses TRBV11-2 and TRBJ1-5, with D hard to call. This CDR3 contains 15 residues. Germline values: CDR1 SGHAT, CDR2 FQNNGV. Trimming took 0 bases from V and 6 from J, leaving 12 bases between them. CDR3 sequence: CASSLDREGSQPQHF. Written as DNA, the CDR3 is TGTGCCAGCAGCTTAGATCGGGAGGGTAGTCAGCCCCAGCATTTT.

The V and J genes are TRBV9 and TRBJ2-2; no firm D call. This CDR3 has 14 amino acids. Trimming took off 0 bases at V and 8 bases at J, with 11 bases between the two ends. Germline V gene sequence: CDR1 SGDLS, CDR2 YYNGEE. The CDR3 reads CASSVGRRLGELFF. The DNA of the CDR3 is TGTGCCAGCAGCGTAGGTAGAAGGCTAGGGGAGCTGTTTTTT.

The rearrangement joins TRBV29-1 to TRBJ2-4, with D perhaps TRBD1 (6 bases). The CDR3 extends over 14 amino acids. Germline V gives CDR1 SQVTM, CDR2 ANQGSEA. Trimming removed 7 bases at V and 0 bases at J, with 13 bases between. CDR3 protein: CSAVTGLAKNIQYF. The CDR3 DNA follows: TGCAGCGCTGTAACAGGGCTAGCCAAAAACATTCAGTACTTC.

This clonotype was counted between two and nine times. The chain links TRBV20-1 to TRBJ1-1; D gene unclear. Germline CDR1 and CDR2: DFQATT and SNEGSKA (reference sequence). V was shortened by 6 bases and J by 1 base, with 12 bases between the two germline ends. This CDR3 region has 13 residues. The CDR3 DNA sequence: TGCAGTGCGGGTCAGACAAGGAACACTGAAGCTTTCTTT. This gives the protein CSAGQTRNTEAFF.

This clonotype is medium-sized within its sample. The genes are TRBV24-1 and TRBJ1-5, with 8 bases aligning to TRBD1. The J segment lost 3 bases and the V segment lost 9 bases, leaving 6 bases of the junction unmatched. Germline V CDR1 and CDR2: KGHDR, SFDVKD. This CDR3 has 14 residues. CDR3 nucleotides: TGTGCCACCGGGCGGACAGGGACCAATCAGCCCCAGCATTTT. It specifies CATGRTGTNQPQHF.

The chain employs TRBV28 and TRBJ2-1; 7 nucleotides agree with TRBD1. CDR3 length: 14 residues. With V trimmed by 7 bases and J by 6 bases, 9 bases remained unmatched. Germline loops: CDR1 MDHEN, CDR2 SYDVKM. The CDR3 DNA reads TGTGCCAGCAACAGAATGGGACAGATCAATGAGCAGTTCTTC. Its translation is CASNRMGQINEQFF.

About this clonotype itself: The germline gene is not matched at one end of the junction; a read error may be the cause. The rearrangement links TRBV10-2 to TRBJ1-5, with D tentatively TRBD1 (6 bases). This CDR3 region has 14 residues. Germline V gene lookup returns CDR1 WSHSY and CDR2 SAAADI. CDR3 loop: CASSEQGSNQLQHF. The CDR3 DNA is TGCGCCAGCAGTGAGCAGGGGAGCAATCAGCTCCAGCATTTT.

The chain uses TRBV5-1 and TRBJ2-7, with D possibly called TRBD1 or TRBD2 (5 bases each). V was shortened by 6 bases and J by 0 bases, with 13 bases between the two germline ends. The CDR3 is 14 amino acids. CDR1 SGHRS and CDR2 YFSETQ come from the germline V gene. CDR3 residues: CASTPRGSSYEQYF. CDR3 DNA sequence: TGCGCCAGCACCCCGAGGGGCTCCTCCTACGAGCAGTACTTC.

V is TRBV20-1 and J is TRBJ1-5, with D maybe TRBD1 (6 bases). V was pared by 2 bases and J by 0 bases, with 11 bases between. CDR3 length: 15 residues. CDR1 is DFQATT and CDR2 is SNEGSKA in the germline V gene (reference sequence). The CDR3 DNA reads TGCAGTGCTAGAAGGGGGGCGGATAGCAATCAGCCCCAGCATTTT. Its translation is CSARRGADSNQPQHF.

This rearrangement joins TRBV11-2 to TRBJ2-2, with D perhaps matching TRBD1 or TRBD2 (6 bases each). CDR3 length: 16 amino acids. V was cut by 8 bases and J by 1 base, with 17 bases left in between. Germline-derived CDR1 and CDR2 are SGHAT and FQNNGV. The CDR3 spells CASAKAGHKNTGELFF. CDR3 nucleotide sequence: TGTGCCAGCGCAAAGGCGGGACACAAGAACACCGGGGAGCTGTTTTTT. The whole variable domain, remainder taken from reference TRBV11-2 and TRBJ2-2, is EAGVAQSPRYKIIEKRQSVAFWCNPISGHATLYWYQQILGQGPKLLIQFQNNGVVDDSQLPKDRFSAERLKGVDSTLKIQPAKLEDSAVYLCASAKAGHKNTGELFFGEGSRLTVL.

This clonotype is deemed medium-sized (0.01 to 0.1%). For the CDR3, the DNA is TGTGCCAGCAGTCCCCGGACAGGGGCCCTTCTTGGCTACACCTTC. Translating it yields CASSPRTGALLGYTF. The V and J genes are TRBV6-1 and TRBJ1-2; 9 nucleotides agree with TRBD1. CDR1 is MNHNS and CDR2 is SASEGT in the germline V gene. V dropped 5 bases and J dropped 7; count of bases not matched to a gene: 11. This CDR3 is 15 amino acids long.

This rearrangement joins TRBV12-3 or TRBV12-4 to TRBJ1-1; D is unclear. V lost 2 bases, J lost 1 base, and 11 bases lay in between. The CDR3 totals 15 residues. CDR3 sequence (DNA): TGTGCCAGCAGTTTACGAGGGCTCCCGAACACTGAAGCTTTCTTT. Residues: CASSLRGLPNTEAFF.

This clonotype was observed a few times. The J gene is TRBJ1-1, the V gene TRBV28, with 8 bases fitting TRBD1. This CDR3 has 15 amino acids. Germline CDR1 reads MDHEN; CDR2 reads SYDVKM. V was clipped by 3 bases and J by 4 bases; unmatched bases: 7. CDR3 nucleotide sequence: TGTGCCAGCAGTTTGCCAGGGGGCGCAGGCACTGAAGCTTTCTTT. Translating gives CASSLPGGAGTEAFF.

This sequence joins TRBV2 and TRBJ2-5; perhaps D is TRBD1 or TRBD2 (5 bases each). The germline V gene encodes CDR1 SNHLY and CDR2 FYNNEI. The CDR3 spans 14 residues. V lost 5 bases and J 2 bases, leaving 12 bases between the germline ends. The CDR3 protein is CASSPTGQQETQYF. The DNA of the CDR3 is TGTGCCAGCAGTCCCACGGGGCAGCAAGAGACCCAGTACTTC.

The genes are TRBV19 and TRBJ1-1, with D maybe TRBD1 (5 bases). CDR3 length equals 16 residues. V dropped 2 bases and J dropped 5 bases, with 18 bases sitting between them. Germline lookup yields CDR1 LNHDA and CDR2 SQIVND (reference sequence). The CDR3, as DNA: TGTGCCAGTAGTATACCGGGACTCCGATACGGTACTGAAGCTTTCTTT. It translates to CASSIPGLRYGTEAFF.

This clonotype appeared a few times. This rearrangement joins TRBV19 to TRBJ2-3; D is unresolved. Germline V CDR1 and CDR2: LNHDA, SQIVND (reference sequence). This CDR3 has 13 residues. Trimming pared 3 bases from V and 6 bases from J, leaving 10 bases between. CDR3 DNA: TGTGCCAGTAGTATCCCCAGTCCGGATACGCAGTATTTT. Amino acids: CASSIPSPDTQYF.

The sample holds a few counts of this clonotype. This chain uses TRBV2 with TRBJ1-1; D is perhaps TRBD1 (6 bases). Trimming shortened V by 6 bases and J by 3 bases, and 17 bases separated the two germline ends. The CDR3 has 15 amino acids. The V gene's germline CDR1 is SNHLY and CDR2 FYNNEI. CDR3 sequence reads: CASRGPTGFYTEAFF. The CDR3 DNA reads as TGTGCCAGCAGAGGTCCGACAGGTTTCTACACTGAAGCTTTCTTT.

The rearrangement links TRBV19 to TRBJ1-6, with D possibly TRBD1 on 5 matching bases. Looked up from germline, CDR1 is LNHDA and CDR2 is SQIVND (reference sequence). Deletions cut 3 bases from V and 7 bases from J, with 13 bases between. The CDR3 covers 15 residues. Written as DNA, the CDR3 is TGTGCCAGTAGTATGTTAGACAGAGAAAATTCACCCCTCCACTTT. It yields the protein CASSMLDRENSPLHF.

The gene calls are TRBV30 and TRBJ2-3, with no clear D. Trimming took 0 bases from V and 5 from J, leaving 3 bases between them. Germline V gene lookup returns CDR1 GTSNPN and CDR2 SVGIG (reference sequence). The CDR3 is made up of 11 amino acids. CDR3: CAWSVGDTQYF. CDR3 DNA: TGTGCCTGGAGTGTGGGAGATACGCAGTATTTT.

CDR3 loop: CASSQGQGGADTQYF. DNA of the CDR3: TGCGCCAGCAGCCAGGGACAGGGAGGAGCAGATACGCAGTATTTT. The genes are TRBV4-1 and TRBJ2-3; 9 nucleotides align to TRBD1. This CDR3 comprises 15 residues. Unmatched junction bases numbered 5, after V lost 3 bases and J lost 4 bases. CDR1 and CDR2 (germline): MGHRA, YSYEKL.

V and J are TRBV19 and TRBJ2-6, with a possible D match to TRBD1 (5 bases). Germline V lookup: CDR1 LNHDA, CDR2 SQIVND (reference sequence). Trimming left V 1 base short and J 1 base short, with 11 bases between. CDR3 length: 17 residues. The CDR3 sequence is CASSIVDRRSGANVLTF. The CDR3, as DNA: TGTGCCAGTAGTATAGTCGACAGACGGTCTGGGGCCAACGTCCTGACTTTC.